This entry features one T cell receptor beta chain sequence. Antigen: not known. These data are taken from a study of cytomegalovirus exposure and HLA in healthy donors. The study, taken as a whole, reports: In a later analysis, most CMV-associated TCR beta chains appeared HLA-restricted. CMV serostatus was the only recorded immune exposure for donors.

The PCR ran on 60 Vbeta and 13 Jbeta primers. The repertoire was sequenced with immunoSEQ multiplex PCR; TCRdb's copy has only in-frame clones and lacks some. The sample contains tens of thousands of clones, over 70% of which appear only once. In germline, CDR1 is SGHTA, CDR2 FQGNSA. The V end lost 3 bases, the J end lost 6 bases, and 11 bases lay between the germline ends. The CDR3 has 13 amino acids. The origin of this receptor is a man aged 30-40 years in good health and CMV-seronegative. The rearrangement uses TRBV7-2 and TRBJ1-1; a possible D gene is TRBD1 (6 bases). Material for sequencing was PBMCs. In nucleotides, the CDR3 is TGTGCCAGCAGCTTGGACAGATACCCTGAAGCTTTCTTT. Protein: CASSLDRYPEAFF.